What follows is one T cell receptor (beta chain) and its context. The data derive from a study of cytomegalovirus exposure and HLA in healthy donors. V shed 5 bases and J 4 bases; nucleotides not matched to a gene: 11. The CDR3 runs 15 residues. The germline gives CDR1 SGHRS, CDR2 YFSETQ. Libraries were prepared by immunoSEQ multiplex PCR; TCRdb keeps only in-frame clonotypes and omits some of them. The sample lists tens of thousands of clones, roughly 93% occurring once. This chain joins TRBV5-1 and TRBJ2-5; 7 positions agree with TRBD1. This clonotype was sampled from a man aged 30-40 years in good health and CMV-seronegative. The source material was PBMCs. The chain's CDR3 is CASREATGPGETQYF. The CDR3 nucleotides are TGCGCCAGCAGGGAAGCGACAGGGCCGGGAGAGACCCAGTACTTC.